The 3 T cell receptor beta chains presented below share a single source sample, sequenced in a study of graft-versus-host responses after intestinal transplantation (TCRdb year 2021). Their antigens are not known. According to the study, the label for this sample's time point signals: cells obtained before transplantation from donor or recipient. Libraries were built with the immunoSEQ multiplex PCR assay. In its TCRdb copy, this immuneACCESS table keeps in-frame sequences only and misses some clones. Where compared with another copy, unresolved V genes explain less than half of these, and the others have no known cause. Here the sample has roughly 120,000 clones; roughly 96% occur a single time. The ten largest clones represent over 2.5% of the sample. Sequencing was performed on unstimulated CD8+ T cells sorted from spleen or lymph node cells, taken before intestinal transplant. The receptors come from a human donor who received an intestinal transplant.

The V gene is TRBV30, the J gene TRBJ2-5; 8 bases are shared with TRBD1. The J call may be in error: the DNA end matches TRBJ2-7 better. The length of the CDR3 is 14 residues. Germline CDR1 is GTSNPN and CDR2 is SVGIG (reference sequence). The CDR3 nucleotides read TGTGCCTGGAGTTTTGGTCAGGGGGCTGACGAGCAGTACTTC. Translated, it gives CAWSFGQGADEQYF.

The chain has TRBV9 and TRBJ2-7, with TRBD1 identical over 7 bases. This CDR3 comprises 13 residues. The ends lost 3 bases at V and 6 bases at J; junction bases unmatched: 6. Germline values: CDR1 SGDLS, CDR2 YYNGEE. The CDR3 spells CASSGQGTSEQYF. CDR3 DNA sequence: TGTGCCAGCAGCGGACAGGGAACTAGCGAGCAGTACTTC.

The chain recombines TRBV7-9 with TRBJ2-7; D uncertain. The V gene lost 4 bases and the J gene lost 5 bases, with 9 bases spanning the gap. The germline CDR1 and CDR2 sequences are SEHNR and FQNEAQ (reference sequence). CDR3 length: 12 residues. For the CDR3, the DNA is TGTGCCAGCAGCTCAGAAGCCAACGAGCAGTACTTC. Encoded protein: CASSSEANEQYF.